This TCR beta chain came from a study of Ad26.COV2.S vaccination and SARS-CoV-2 variants. The CDR3 is 13 residues long. Germline V lookup: CDR1 MGHDK, CDR2 SYGVNS. The V gene end was trimmed by 5 bases and the J gene end by 5 bases; junction bases not matched to a gene: 5. In its sample, this clone was seen a few times. Its antigen remains unknown. Study-level results: There was a possibility that the TCR breadth and depth analyses underestimated total T cell responses. Those who received vaccine or placebo ended up with similar non-spike TCR breadth. In vaccinated individuals, spike-specific CD8+ and CD4+ T cell responses reportedly displayed substantial breadth.

Sequenced by immunoSEQ multiplex PCR; TCRdb stores in-frame clones only, minus some. In the table there are around 170,000 clones, approximately 90% of which are singletons. The sequence came from a human donor who had recovered from COVID-19. This sample comprised peripheral blood, obtained after recovery from COVID-19. The V gene is TRBV25-1, the J gene TRBJ1-2; 7 nucleotides match TRBD1. DNA for the CDR3: TGTGCCAGCAGTTGGACAGGCACATATGGCTACACCTTC. Its translation: CASSWTGTYGYTF.